This TCR beta chain was sequenced for a study of beta chain features in type 1 diabetes. In total, each donor contributed a single heparinised blood draw that averaged around 120 mL. Researchers reported sorting CD4+ naive, central memory, regulatory and stem cell-like memory cells via CD45RO/CCR7/CD25/CD127/CD95/CD27. Purity (above 98%) was reached by all sorted populations. The CDR3 loop spans 14 amino acids. V shed 2 bases, J shed 5 bases, and the junction held 5 bases outside the gene matches. Germline values: CDR1 SEHNR, CDR2 FQNEAQ (reference sequence). Comments on this clone: The antigen remains undetermined.

Study results and limitations: It was among patients, rather than healthy donors, that naive, central memory and Treg TCRB repertoires appeared more similar. Patients with Type 1 diabetes showed moderately but significantly shorter TCRB CDR3s in all four CD4+ subsets.

Of the isolated RNA, all was reverse transcribed, and so the sequenced material was expressed TCRB transcripts. Sequencing used immunoSEQ multiplex PCR; TCRdb keeps in-frame clones, though not all of them. This sample carries around 160,000 clones, more than 60% of them seen once, and the ten largest clones take around 0.08%. This clonotype was sampled from a man between 25 and 39 years old with type 1 diabetes. Sequenced input: naive CD4+ T cells from blood. This chain connects TRBV7-9 to TRBJ1-1; 7 nucleotides agree with TRBD1. The CDR3 DNA follows: TGTGCCAGCAGCTTACGACAGGGAGAAACTGAAGCTTTCTTT. Protein sequence: CASSLRQGETEAFF.